The 5 T cell receptor beta chains reported below all come from one sample, sequenced in a study of blood T cell repertoires in COVID-19. Sequenced by immunoSEQ multiplex PCR; TCRdb stores in-frame clones only, minus some. The sample carries some 270,000 clones, about nine tenths recorded once. What was sequenced was PBMCs or T cells enriched from blood (not recorded which). All receptors come from a woman in her thirties or forties who had recovered from COVID-19.

The J gene is TRBJ1-3, the V gene TRBV11-2; D gene ambiguous. CDR1 SGHAT and CDR2 FQNNGV come from the germline V gene. This CDR3 comprises 14 residues. Trimming pared 2 bases from V and 9 bases from J, leaving 14 bases between. The CDR3 DNA is TGTGCCAGCAGCTTATCCGGGCCGGGAGCCACCATATATTTT. Translation: CASSLSGPGATIYF.

The V and J genes are TRBV28 and TRBJ2-7; 8 nucleotides agree with TRBD2. Germline CDR1 MDHEN, CDR2 SYDVKM. The CDR3 consists of 15 residues. V lost 6 bases, J lost 2 bases, and 9 bases stayed unmatched. This CDR3 is CASSRGGAWAYEQYF. CDR3 in DNA: TGTGCCAGCAGCCGGGGGGGCGCGTGGGCCTACGAGCAGTACTTC.

The chain links TRBV27 to TRBJ2-1, with TRBD1 matching 10 bases. Trimming at V came to 6 bases and at J to 3 bases, leaving 5 bases not matched to a gene. CDR3 length equals 15 residues. Germline CDR1 reads MNHEY; CDR2 reads SMNVEV (reference sequence). The DNA of the CDR3 is TGTGCCAGCAGGAGGACAGGGGGTGACTACAATGAGCAGTTCTTC. It encodes CASRRTGGDYNEQFF.

The chain links TRBV3-1 (or the pseudogene TRBV3-2) to TRBJ2-7; D gene unclear. With 0 bases removed from V and 3 bases from J, the gap between germline ends came to 12 bases. This CDR3 region has 15 residues. Germline-derived CDR1 and CDR2 are LGHDT and YNNKEL (reference sequence). The CDR3 protein is CASSQDLPGNYEQYF. CDR3 coding DNA: TGTGCCAGCAGCCAAGATTTGCCGGGTAACTACGAGCAGTACTTC.

CDR3 loop: CASSQVQSNNYGYTF. CDR3 nucleotides: TGTGCCAGCAGTCAAGTACAATCCAATAACTATGGCTACACCTTC. The genes are TRBV27 and TRBJ1-2; no firm D call. Trimming left V 5 bases short and J 1 base short, with 14 bases between. The CDR3 consists of 15 residues. CDR1 and CDR2 from the germline V gene are MNHEY and SMNVEV (reference sequence).